The TCR beta chain under discussion was sequenced for a study of OX40 agonist ivuxolimab in advanced cancers. The CDR3 runs to 12 residues. J was trimmed by 15 bases and V by 4 bases; bases with no gene match: 6. The germline CDR1 and CDR2 sequences are SGHTA and FQGNSA. Some clones are missing from TCRdb's copy, which holds only in-frame ones; the method was immunoSEQ multiplex PCR. Among under 100,000 clones listed, around four fifths were seen once. The TCR was taken from an adult with an advanced solid tumor such as melanoma, head and neck, liver or kidney cancer. The rearrangement links TRBV7-2 to TRBJ2-4; 10 bases line up with TRBD1. The material sequenced was CD4+ or CD8+ T cells sorted from blood, taken in a trial of the OX40 agonist ivuxolimab. The CDR3 nucleotides read TGTGCCAGCAGCTCACGACAGGGGGCGCGGTACTTC. Translating gives CASSSRQGARYF. The full variable domain, with the rest looked up from reference TRBV7-2 and TRBJ2-4, is GAGVSQSPSNKVTEKGKDVELRCDPISGHTALYWYRQSLGQGLEFLIYFQGNSAPDKSGLPSDRFSAERTGGSVSTLTIQRTQQEDSAVYLCASSSRQGARYFGAGTRLSVL.